A single sample gave rise to the 32 T cell receptor beta chains below, sequenced in a study of blood T cell repertoires in COVID-19 (dated by TCRdb to the early 2020s). The library was obtained by the immunoSEQ multiplex PCR assay. In its TCRdb copy, this immuneACCESS table keeps in-frame sequences only and misses some clones. Where compared with another copy, unresolved V genes explain less than half of these, and the others have no known cause. The sample has about 230,000 clones on record, around four fifths of them singletons. Around 2.6% of the sample comes from the top ten. The sequencing input was peripheral blood. The receptors derive from a woman between 70 and 85 years old with active or convalescent COVID-19.

This chain connects TRBV11-2 to TRBJ1-2; no clear D. The germline V gene has CDR1 SGHAT and CDR2 FQNNGV. CDR3 length: 13 amino acids. V was cut by 2 bases and J by 6 bases, with 10 bases left in between. As DNA, the CDR3 is TGTGCCAGCAGCTTAAAGGGAGGAGATGGCTACACCTTC. Translating it yields CASSLKGGDGYTF.

The V and J genes are TRBV5-1 and TRBJ1-2; TRBD1 is a possible D gene (5 bases). Germline V gene lookup returns CDR1 SGHRS and CDR2 YFSETQ. Trimming shortened V by 5 bases and J by 8 bases, and 19 bases separated the two germline ends. This CDR3 region has 14 residues. The CDR3 DNA sequence: TGCGCCAGCAGTTCCTCGGGACTGCTCAGCGGCTACACCTTC. It yields the protein CASSSSGLLSGYTF.

The chain carries TRBV5-5 and TRBJ1-6, with 7 bases identical to TRBD1. The CDR3 runs 16 residues. Germline V gives CDR1 SGHKS, CDR2 YYEKEE (reference sequence). The V segment lost 4 bases and the J segment 5 bases; nucleotides outside the gene matches: 9. The CDR3 region has the DNA TGTGCCAGCAGCAGGGTCTACGGGACAGATAATTCACCCCTCCACTTT. The encoded protein is CASSRVYGTDNSPLHF.

This clone has more than one count but fewer than ten. V and J are TRBV3-1 (or the pseudogene TRBV3-2) and TRBJ2-2; no firm D call. Between the trimmed V and J ends, which lost 4 bases and 5 bases, there was a span of 5 bases. The CDR3 consists of 12 residues. Looked up from germline, CDR1 is LGHDT and CDR2 is YNNKEL (reference sequence). The CDR3 is CASSPLTGELFF. For the CDR3, the DNA is TGTGCCAGCAGCCCGCTAACCGGGGAGCTGTTTTTT.

This rearrangement joins TRBV18 to TRBJ2-7; 8 nucleotides align to TRBD1. The CDR3 length is 16 residues. Per the germline V gene, CDR1 is KGHSH and CDR2 is LQKENI. V was clipped by 3 bases and J by 6 bases; unmatched bases: 13. The CDR3 protein is CASSPTAGQALGEQYF. The CDR3, as DNA: TGTGCCAGCTCACCTACCGCGGGACAGGCCCTTGGCGAGCAGTACTTC. Drawing the rest from reference TRBV18 and TRBJ2-7, the complete variable domain is NAGVMQNPRHLVRRRGQEARLRCSPMKGHSHVYWYRQLPEEGLKFMVYLQKENIIDESGMPKERFSAEFPKEGPSILRIQQVVRGDSAAYFCASSPTAGQALGEQYFGPGTRLTVT.

The chain couples TRBV6-5 to TRBJ2-7, with TRBD2 matching over 10 bases. Germline CDR1 and CDR2: MNHEY and SVGAGI. J was trimmed by 3 bases and V by 1 base; bases with no gene match: 3. The CDR3 is 15 residues long. The DNA for the CDR3 is TGTGCCAGCAGTTACTTTGCTAGCGGGAGCTACGAGCAGTACTTC. It translates to CASSYFASGSYEQYF.

This clone has a single count. This chain connects TRBV5-4 to TRBJ2-4, with a tentative D call TRBD1 (5 bases). Germline assignment: CDR1 SGHNT and CDR2 YYREEE (reference sequence). The CDR3 loop spans 12 amino acids. Trimming removed 4 bases from V and 10 bases from J, with 12 bases in between. The CDR3 loop is CASSLDQGIQYF. CDR3 nucleotides: TGTGCCAGCAGCCTAGACCAGGGTATTCAGTACTTC.

The rearrangement joins TRBV5-1 to TRBJ2-1; D unclear. V lost 0 bases and J lost 4, with 11 bases in between. The CDR3 length is 15 residues. The germline V gene encodes CDR1 SGHRS and CDR2 YFSETQ. The chain's CDR3 is CASSLVGDLYNEQFF. The CDR3 DNA reads as TGCGCCAGCAGCTTGGTAGGAGACCTGTACAATGAGCAGTTCTTC.

V usage is TRBV6-5 and J usage is TRBJ1-5; D uncertain. The CDR3 sequence is 14 residues long. The germline CDR1 and CDR2 sequences are MNHEY and SVGAGI. V was pared by 8 bases and J by 0 bases, with 11 bases between. The CDR3 region is CASHAYNSNQPQHF. The CDR3 nucleotides read TGTGCCAGCCACGCCTATAATAGCAATCAGCCCCAGCATTTT.

This rearrangement joins TRBV5-1 to TRBJ1-1, with no clear D. Germline-derived CDR1 and CDR2 are SGHRS and YFSETQ. Trimming removed 0 bases at V and 7 bases at J, with 13 bases between. The CDR3 runs to 14 residues. The CDR3 loop is CASSLASGIGEAFF. CDR3 bases: TGCGCCAGCAGCTTGGCCTCGGGGATAGGTGAAGCTTTCTTT.

The chain couples TRBV5-6 to TRBJ2-5; possible D gene TRBD2, 6 bases. V lost 2 bases to trimming and J lost 0 bases, with 11 bases between them. CDR1 is SGHDT and CDR2 is YYEEEE in the germline V gene. The CDR3 runs to 15 residues. The CDR3 is CASSFRAGYQETQYF. CDR3 nucleotides: TGTGCCAGCAGCTTCAGGGCGGGGTACCAAGAGACCCAGTACTTC. Combining the CDR3 with reference TRBV5-6 and TRBJ2-5 gives the whole variable domain DAGVTQSPTHLIKTRGQQVTLRCSPKSGHDTVSWYQQALGQGPQFIFQYYEEEERQRGNFPDRFSGHQFPNYSSELNVNALLLGDSALYLCASSFRAGYQETQYFGPGTRLLVL.

This chain joins TRBV7-9 and TRBJ1-1, with D tentatively TRBD1 (6 bases). The CDR3 extends over 14 amino acids. V lost 8 bases, J lost 0 bases, and 13 bases lay in between. Germline V gene sequence: CDR1 SEHNR, CDR2 FQNEAQ (reference sequence). The DNA of the CDR3 is TGTGCCAGCGTATCACAGGGTTTGAACACTGAAGCTTTCTTT. Amino acids: CASVSQGLNTEAFF.

The rearrangement links TRBV5-4 to TRBJ2-7; a weak D match, TRBD2 (5 bases). The germline V gene has CDR1 SGHNT and CDR2 YYREEE (reference sequence). V was clipped by 2 bases and J by 5 bases, with 8 bases between them. CDR3 length: 12 residues. The CDR3: CASSFGVHEQYF. In DNA, the CDR3 is TGTGCCAGCAGCTTCGGGGTCCACGAGCAGTACTTC.

V is TRBV4-2 and J is TRBJ1-4; 8 bases align to TRBD1. The CDR3 is 17 residues long. Germline V gene lookup returns CDR1 LGHNA and CDR2 YNFKEQ. V lost 0 bases and J lost 4; bases outside the gene matches: 7. This CDR3 reads CASSQDDYRGGNEKLFF. The CDR3 bases are TGTGCCAGCAGCCAAGACGATTACAGGGGGGGTAATGAAAAACTGTTTTTT.

This clone was detected only once. V usage is TRBV6-5 and J usage is TRBJ1-4; TRBD1 matches 10 bases. Per the germline V gene, CDR1 is MNHEY and CDR2 is SVGAGI. The CDR3 has 14 amino acids. V lost 8 bases to trimming and J lost 3 bases; unmatched junction nucleotides: 3. CDR3 DNA: TGTGCCAGCGGGACAGGGGTTTCTAATGAAAAACTGTTTTTT. As protein: CASGTGVSNEKLFF.

The genes are TRBV7-8 and TRBJ2-7; D possibly corresponds to TRBD1 (5 bases). CDR3 length equals 15 residues. Deletions cut 3 bases from V and 3 bases from J, with 15 bases between. Germline loops: CDR1 SGHVS, CDR2 FQNEAQ. The CDR3 nucleotides are TGTGCCAGCAGCTTTAGTAGGGGATCGGTCTACGAGCAGTACTTC. As protein: CASSFSRGSVYEQYF.

This sequence joins TRBV13 and TRBJ1-6, with unresolved D. V lost 5 bases and J lost 13, with 12 bases in between. In germline, CDR1 is PRHDT, CDR2 FYEKMQ (reference sequence). This CDR3 has 12 residues. CDR3 DNA: TGTGCCAGCAGCGGCCCAGCGGGGCCCCTCCACTTT. This sequence encodes CASSGPAGPLHF. Complete variable domain (other parts from reference TRBV13 and TRBJ1-6): AAGVIQSPRHLIKEKRETATLKCYPIPRHDTVYWYQQGPGQDPQFLISFYEKMQSDKGSIPDRFSAQQFSDYHSELNMSSLELGDSALYFCASSGPAGPLHFGNGTRLTVT.

The genes are TRBV3-1 (or the pseudogene TRBV3-2) and TRBJ2-2; no clear D gene. Germline V lookup: CDR1 LGHDT, CDR2 YNNKEL (reference sequence). V gave up 3 bases and J gave up 3 bases, with 5 bases separating them. The CDR3 has 13 residues. The DNA of the CDR3 is TGTGCCAGCAGCCACATGTACACCGGGGAGCTGTTTTTT. It specifies CASSHMYTGELFF.

A few counts support this clone. This chain uses TRBV28 with TRBJ1-1; TRBD1 aligns across 7 bases. The CDR3 is 13 residues long. Trimming took 3 bases from V and 9 from J; bases not matched to a gene: 7. Germline CDR1 and CDR2: MDHEN and SYDVKM. Here the CDR3 DNA reads TGTGCCAGCAGTTTGGGGGCAGGGGGGCAAGCTTTCTTT. It codes for CASSLGAGGQAFF.

This clone was found a few times. The J gene is TRBJ1-1, the V gene TRBV6-5; no clear D. Germline V gene lookup returns CDR1 MNHEY and CDR2 SVGAGI. This CDR3 is built from 14 residues. V shed 2 bases and J shed 0 bases, with 7 bases lying between them. The CDR3 sequence: CASSYGEMNTEAFF. The CDR3 DNA reads as TGTGCCAGCAGTTACGGGGAGATGAACACTGAAGCTTTCTTT.

The CDR3 bases are TGTGCCAGCAGTTATCTAGCGGCGACCTACGAGCAGTACTTC. Protein: CASSYLAATYEQYF. V and J are TRBV2 and TRBJ2-7, with 7 bases lining up with TRBD2. The J segment lost 2 bases and the V segment lost 5 bases, leaving 6 bases of the junction unmatched. From germline, CDR1 is SNHLY and CDR2 FYNNEI. The CDR3 loop spans 14 amino acids.

The gene calls are TRBV4-2 and TRBJ2-6, with D hard to call. V shed 4 bases and J shed 4 bases, with 8 bases lying between them. CDR1 and CDR2 (germline): LGHNA, YNFKEQ. The CDR3 runs to 14 residues. The CDR3 DNA is TGTGCCAGCAGCCCTACCGGGGGGGCCAACGTCCTGACTTTC. It is translated as CASSPTGGANVLTF.

This chain links TRBV28 with TRBJ1-2; 7 nucleotides match TRBD1. With 5 bases clipped from V and 10 bases from J, the junction kept 10 bases outside the gene matches. The length of the CDR3 is 13 residues. Per the germline V gene, CDR1 is MDHEN and CDR2 is SYDVKM. CDR3 DNA sequence: TGTGCCAGCAGTAGATCGGGACAGACACTCTACACCTTC. As protein: CASSRSGQTLYTF.

The chain joins TRBV28 to TRBJ2-7; 7 nucleotides match TRBD1. Per the germline V gene, CDR1 is MDHEN and CDR2 is SYDVKM. Trimming at V came to 5 bases and at J to 2 bases, leaving 9 bases not matched to a gene. The CDR3 is 15 amino acids. CDR3 residues: CASSPRDSLAYEQYF. CDR3 nucleotides: TGTGCCAGCAGTCCCCGGGACAGTTTAGCCTACGAGCAGTACTTC.

The chain uses TRBV6-1 and TRBJ2-7; D is uncertain. Germline V gives CDR1 MNHNS, CDR2 SASEGT. The V and J ends lost 0 bases and 4 bases respectively, with 13 bases between them. The CDR3 covers 15 residues. This CDR3 reads CASSEAHSLSYEQYF. DNA for the CDR3: TGTGCCAGCAGTGAAGCCCACTCTCTCTCGTACGAGCAGTACTTC.

The chain recombines TRBV6-6 with TRBJ2-1; D not resolved. The CDR3 length is 14 residues. CDR1 is MNHNY and CDR2 is SVGAGI in the germline V gene (reference sequence). Trimming took off 7 bases at V and 0 bases at J, with 10 bases between the two ends. The CDR3 sequence is CASTLPRSYNEQFF. The CDR3 DNA reads TGTGCCAGCACCCTTCCTCGCTCCTACAATGAGCAGTTCTTC.

J is TRBJ1-3 and V is TRBV5-1, with 7 bases that match TRBD1. J lost 11 bases, V lost 3 bases, and 11 bases had no gene match. Germline V lookup: CDR1 SGHRS, CDR2 YFSETQ. The CDR3 is 14 residues long. The CDR3 is CASSSAQGVEPIYF. The DNA of the CDR3 is TGCGCCAGCAGCTCTGCCCAGGGGGTGGAACCCATATATTTT.

The chain carries TRBV2 and TRBJ1-2, with TRBD1 as a possible D gene (5 bases). V was trimmed by 7 bases and J by 4 bases, leaving 19 bases between them. Germline V gene sequence: CDR1 SNHLY, CDR2 FYNNEI. The CDR3 has 15 residues. The CDR3 DNA reads TGTGCCAGCAAAGTAGAAGGGGCGCCGGCCTATGGCTACACCTTC. It specifies CASKVEGAPAYGYTF. The full variable domain, rest sourced from reference TRBV2 and TRBJ1-2, is EPEVTQTPSHQVTQMGQEVILRCVPISNHLYFYWYRQILGQKVEFLVSFYNNEISEKSEIFDDQFSVERPDGSNFTLKIRSTKLEDSAMYFCASKVEGAPAYGYTFGSGTRLTVV.

The rearrangement uses TRBV28 and TRBJ1-1; TRBD1 matches 12 bases. With 8 bases clipped from V and 5 bases from J, the junction kept 15 bases outside the gene matches. Germline values: CDR1 MDHEN, CDR2 SYDVKM. This CDR3 is built from 17 residues. The CDR3 here is CASPPTGTGGNLTEAFF. For the CDR3, the DNA is TGTGCCAGCCCCCCGACCGGGACAGGGGGCAATTTGACTGAAGCTTTCTTT. Complete variable domain (other parts from reference TRBV28 and TRBJ1-1): DVKVTQSSRYLVKRTGEKVFLECVQDMDHENMFWYRQDPGLGLRLIYFSYDVKMKEKGDIPEGYSVSREKKERFSLILESASTNQTSMYLCASPPTGTGGNLTEAFFGQGTRLTVV.

The V call is TRBV2, the J call TRBJ2-2; 8 bases match TRBD1. The CDR3 consists of 14 residues. Looked up from germline, CDR1 is SNHLY and CDR2 is FYNNEI. V lost 6 bases to trimming and J lost 3 bases; unmatched junction nucleotides: 3. CDR3 residues: CASRTGAHTGELFF. The CDR3 DNA follows: TGTGCCAGCAGGACAGGGGCACACACCGGGGAGCTGTTTTTT. The entire variable domain, with the rest obtained from reference TRBV2 and TRBJ2-2, is as follows: EPEVTQTPSHQVTQMGQEVILRCVPISNHLYFYWYRQILGQKVEFLVSFYNNEISEKSEIFDDQFSVERPDGSNFTLKIRSTKLEDSAMYFCASRTGAHTGELFFGEGSRLTVL.

The chain employs TRBV7-2 and TRBJ2-7; 13 bases fit TRBD2. The CDR3 loop spans 17 amino acids. The germline V gene encodes CDR1 SGHTA and CDR2 FQGNSA. Germline trimming cut 1 base from V and 7 bases from J; bases unmatched to any gene: 10. The CDR3 coding sequence is TGTGCCAGCAGCTTAGTAGGGGGACTAGCGGGGAATTCGGAGCAGTACTTC. It is translated as CASSLVGGLAGNSEQYF.

This clone was seen just once. The chain recombines TRBV7-2 with TRBJ2-3; 8 nucleotides match TRBD2. V shed 3 bases, J shed 4 bases, and the junction held 6 bases outside the gene matches. The CDR3 has 15 residues. Germline lookup yields CDR1 SGHTA and CDR2 FQGNSA. As DNA, the CDR3 is TGTGCCAGCAGCTTTCGGGGGGGCCTGTCAGATACGCAGTATTTT. This codes for CASSFRGGLSDTQYF. The complete variable domain, with remaining parts taken from reference TRBV7-2 and TRBJ2-3, reads GAGVSQSPSNKVTEKGKDVELRCDPISGHTALYWYRQSLGQGLEFLIYFQGNSAPDKSGLPSDRFSAERTGGSVSTLTIQRTQQEDSAVYLCASSFRGGLSDTQYFGPGTRLTVL.